This is a list of T cell receptor beta chains from one sample in a study of T cell changes during pregnancy in multiple sclerosis. The repertoire was sequenced with immunoSEQ multiplex PCR; TCRdb's copy has only in-frame clones and lacks some. The repertoire has some 140,000 clones, about 96% of them found once; the top ten carry around 0.4%. The specimen comprised peripheral blood, sampled after pregnancy. These receptor sequences come from a female donor with multiple sclerosis, enrolled in a pregnancy study. Both conserved end residues are part of each CDR3. The order of the fields is clone size, D gene, J gene, V gene, CDR3 DNA, CDR3 protein. D genes are given only for firm matches. The size field is filled for only some rows; it gives once, few, many or a size class.

NA | TRBD1 | TRBJ1-1 | TRBV6-6 | TGTGCCAGCAGCTTCGGACAGGCGAACACTGAAGCTTTCTTT | CASSFGQANTEAFF
NA | TRBD1 | TRBJ1-2 | TRBV6-6 | TGTGCCAGCAGTTACTTTTTGCAGGGGGACCTATATGGCTACACCTTC | CASSYFLQGDLYGYTF
once | NA | TRBJ2-1 | TRBV6-5 | TGTGCCAGCGGGACGGACAGCCGATCCTACAATGAGCAGTTCTTC | CASGTDSRSYNEQFF
few | TRBD2 | TRBJ2-7 | TRBV4-1 | TGCGCCAGCAGCCATCTGACTAGCGGAAACTACGAGCAGTACTTC | CASSHLTSGNYEQYF
NA | NA | TRBJ2-5 | TRBV9 | TGTGCCAGCAGCCCCCCCCGGGGAGAGACCCAGTACTTC | CASSPPRGETQYF
once | NA | TRBJ2-3 | TRBV4-3 | TGCGCCAGCGGGGCTGACGGGAGTGTGCCAGATACGCAGTATTTT | CASGADGSVPDTQYF
NA | TRBD2 | TRBJ2-1 | TRBV30 | TGTGCCTGGAGTACTAGCGCCGAGCAGTTCTTC | CAWSTSAEQFF
NA | NA | TRBJ2-2 | TRBV7-9 | TGTGCCAGCAGCTCGTCCCTCGGGACATCTACCGGGGAGCTGTTTTTT | CASSSSLGTSTGELFF
NA | TRBD1 | TRBJ2-1 | TRBV6-5 | TGTGCCAGCAGTACGACAGGGACGGGGCAGTTCTTC | CASSTTGTGQFF
NA | NA | TRBJ2-7 | TRBV15 | TGTGCCACCAGCAGAGATTCTCGGGTCTACGAGCAGTACTTC | CATSRDSRVYEQYF
NA | NA | TRBJ1-1 | TRBV5-4 | TGTGCCAGCAGCCGGGGGGCCAGCCCCATGAACACTGAAGCTTTCTTT | CASSRGASPMNTEAFF
NA | NA | TRBJ2-2 | TRBV7-3 | TGTGCCAGCAGCCCCCGGGGTTTCGCGAACACCGGGGAGCTGTTTTTT | CASSPRGFANTGELFF
NA | NA | TRBJ2-5 | TRBV19 | TGTGCCAGTAGTATCCCCCGTGGGACATCCGGAGAGACCCAGTACTTC | CASSIPRGTSGETQYF
NA | NA | TRBJ2-1 | TRBV5-1 | TGCGCCAGCAGCTCCGACATTTCGGGACTTTTGTTCTTC | CASSSDISGLLFF
NA | NA | TRBJ1-2 | TRBV6-5 | TGTGCCAGCAGTTCTCGGGAGGTAACGTCGTATGGCTACACCTTC | CASSSREVTSYGYTF
NA | NA | TRBJ2-3 | TRBV6-1 | TGTGCCAGCACAACGAGGGTGGCGGATACGCAGTATTTT | CASTTRVADTQYF
NA | NA | TRBJ1-2 | TRBV6-6 | TGTGCCAGCCTACAGAACTATGGCTACACCTTC | CASLQNYGYTF
NA | NA | TRBJ1-4 | TRBV10-3 | TGTGCCATCGGAGGCCTCTCGGGGGAAAAACTGTTTTTT | CAIGGLSGEKLFF
NA | NA | TRBJ2-7 | TRBV5-6 | TGTGCCAGCAGCTTGACTGGCGAGCAGTACTTC | CASSLTGEQYF
NA | NA | TRBJ1-2 | TRBV7-9 | TGTGCCAGCAGCCAAGAAGGGAGGAATGGCTACACCTTC | CASSQEGRNGYTF
NA | NA | TRBJ2-2 | TRBV19 | TGTGCCAGTAGTATAATACGGGCCGGGGAGCTGTTTTTT | CASSIIRAGELFF
once | NA | TRBJ2-5 | TRBV13 | TGTGCCAGCAGCTTAGAGGCGGGGCAGCAAGAGACCCAGTACTTC | CASSLEAGQQETQYF
NA | TRBD1 | TRBJ1-2 | TRBV5-1 | TGCGCCAGCAACCTAGGGACAGCCCCTAACTATGGCTACACCTTC | CASNLGTAPNYGYTF
NA | NA | TRBJ2-7 | TRBV5-6 | TGTGCCAGCAGCTTGGGGCCTTCTTCCTACGAGCAGTACTTC | CASSLGPSSYEQYF
NA | NA | TRBJ2-7 | TRBV5-6 | TGTGCCAGCAGCTTGCACAGCCACACTTACGAGCAGTACTTC | CASSLHSHTYEQYF
NA | NA | TRBJ2-2 | TRBV28 | TGTGCCAGCACTCTTGGGCAGGGGATCGTGAACACCGGGGAGCTGTTTTTT | CASTLGQGIVNTGELFF
NA | NA | TRBJ2-5 | TRBV5-1 | TGCGCCAGCAGCTTAGCCGGAGAGACCCAGTACTTC | CASSLAGETQYF
NA | TRBD1 | TRBJ2-6 | TRBV9 | TGTGCCAGCAGCGTAGGGACAGGGGGAGGAGCTGGGGCCAACGTCCTGACTTTC | CASSVGTGGGAGANVLTF
NA | NA | TRBJ2-1 | TRBV7-8 | TGTGCCAGCAGCTTTGAACTAGCCTACAATGAGCAGTTCTTC | CASSFELAYNEQFF
NA | NA | TRBJ2-7 | TRBV4-1 | TGCGCCAGCAGCCAAGAAGTCAGGTCCTACGAGCAGTACTTC | CASSQEVRSYEQYF
NA | TRBD1 | TRBJ1-4 | TRBV29-1 | TGCAGCGTCAACCCCGGGACAGGGAATGAAAAACTGTTTTTT | CSVNPGTGNEKLFF
NA | NA | TRBJ1-2 | TRBV11-2 | TGTGCCAGCAGCTACGACAAGAACTATGGCTACACCTTC | CASSYDKNYGYTF
NA | NA | TRBJ2-3 | TRBV5-1 | TGCGCCAGCAGCTTTCCTCGTCAGGGCGGCACAGATACGCAGTATTTT | CASSFPRQGGTDTQYF
NA | NA | TRBJ2-7 | TRBV7-2 | TGTGCCAGCAGCCCCGGGAGCTACGAGCAGTACTTC | CASSPGSYEQYF
NA | NA | TRBJ1-2 | TRBV28 | TGTGCCAGCAGTTTAAGACAGCAGACTAACTATGGCTACACCTTC | CASSLRQQTNYGYTF
NA | TRBD2 | TRBJ2-7 | TRBV7-8 | TGTGCCAGCAGCTCTCCTAGCGGGAGGGTAACGGAGCAGTACTTC | CASSSPSGRVTEQYF
NA | TRBD1 | TRBJ2-7 | TRBV19 | TGTGCCAGTAGCTCGGACAGGCGGGAGCAGTACTTC | CASSSDRREQYF
few | NA | TRBJ2-1 | TRBV28 | TGTGCCAGCAGTTTAGGCGGGGTCATTGGGAATGAGCAGTTCTTC | CASSLGGVIGNEQFF
once | NA | TRBJ1-2 | TRBV7-9 | TGTGCCAGCACCCTGTCGGGGGGGATGTGGTATGGCTACACCTTC | CASTLSGGMWYGYTF
NA | TRBD1 | TRBJ2-7 | TRBV7-2 | TGTGCCAGCAGCAAGGACAGGGGGCATTTCGACGAGCAGTACTTC | CASSKDRGHFDEQYF
NA | TRBD2 | TRBJ2-2 | TRBV28 | TGTGCCAGCAGTCCCCACCGGGAGGGGGGGGAGCTGTTTTTT | CASSPHREGGELFF
NA | NA | TRBJ1-1 | TRBV5-4 | TGTGCCAGCAGCTTGGCGGGTTGGCACACTGAAGCTTTCTTT | CASSLAGWHTEAFF
once | NA | TRBJ1-2 | TRBV30 | TGTGCCTGGCCAGGGGTTAATGGCTACACCTTC | CAWPGVNGYTF
once | TRBD1 | TRBJ1-2 | TRBV6-1 | TGTGCCAGCACCTACGGACAGGCTTATGGCTACACCTTC | CASTYGQAYGYTF
NA | NA | TRBJ2-2 | TRBV28 | TGTGCCAGCAGTTTATCAGGGAACACCGGGGAGCTGTTTTTT | CASSLSGNTGELFF
NA | TRBD2 | TRBJ2-2 | TRBV2 | TGTGCCAGCAGTGATGAGGGGGTGGGAATAACGGGAGGGCCCGGAAAGGCGGACACCGGGGAGCTGTTTTTT | CASSDEGVGITGGPGKADTGELFF
NA | NA | TRBJ1-2 | TRBV28 | TGTGCCAGCAGTTTACCGGGGAAGTATGGCTACACCTTC | CASSLPGKYGYTF
NA | NA | TRBJ2-2 | TRBV19 | TGTGCCAGTTTGCGGGCCCCGAACACCGGGGAGCTGTTTTTT | CASLRAPNTGELFF
few | TRBD1 | TRBJ1-2 | TRBV5-6 | TGTGCCAGCAGCTTGGGGACAGGGGGTGACTATGGCTACACCTTC | CASSLGTGGDYGYTF